The clone carrying this TCR beta chain has a handful of counts. The data stem from a study of blood T cells in healthy people across ages. The CDR3 covers 14 residues. Per germline, CDR1 SGDLS and CDR2 YYNGEE. With a J-beta primer mix and a sample-barcoded 5' primer, a second PCR ran about 7 to 11 cycles. Each CDR3 protein is one row after TCRdb ran MiXCR on the 5' RACE reads. The sample has about 970,000 distinct CDR3 sequences; roughly 51% are singletons. The sequenced sample was blood. The chain has TRBV9 and TRBJ2-5; D not resolved. The J call could be wrong; TRBJ2-7 is a better fit for the DNA end. This clonotype was sampled from a woman aged 55-75 years in good health. The CDR3 loop reads CASSVYDMAYEQYF. In nucleotides, the CDR3 is TGTGCCAGCAGCGTATACGACATGGCCTACGAGCAGTACTTC.